This T cell receptor (beta chain) was recovered during a study of T cell responses to AZD1222 COVID-19 vaccine. Across the whole study: Second doses at about 4 or about 12 weeks were pooled.

CDR3 length equals 15 residues. In germline, CDR1 is MNHNS, CDR2 SASEGT. After removal of 3 bases from V and 5 bases from J, the junction contained 5 bases not matched to a gene. Profiled with immunoSEQ multiplex PCR; TCRdb holds only in-frame clones, not every one. This sample has 100,000 to 150,000 clones; 87% occur once, and the top ten carry 10%. The study, taken as a whole, reports: Clonal diversity was possibly underestimated; the donors were predominantly white British and more often female. Researchers report vaccine-associated CD4 TCRs spanning spike, with dominance at 160-218 and 743-854. The study reported that nearly half of spike-specific TCRs target unmutated variant regions.

In regard to this clone: Its antigen is currently unknown.

The sequence came from an adult in good health. The sequences come from peripheral blood, collected on day 0 of AZD1222 vaccination. This rearrangement joins TRBV6-1 to TRBJ2-7, with 12 bases lining up with TRBD1. This CDR3 is CASSEGGQGAHEQYF. The CDR3 DNA follows: TGTGCCAGCAGTGAGGGGGGACAGGGGGCCCACGAGCAGTACTTC.